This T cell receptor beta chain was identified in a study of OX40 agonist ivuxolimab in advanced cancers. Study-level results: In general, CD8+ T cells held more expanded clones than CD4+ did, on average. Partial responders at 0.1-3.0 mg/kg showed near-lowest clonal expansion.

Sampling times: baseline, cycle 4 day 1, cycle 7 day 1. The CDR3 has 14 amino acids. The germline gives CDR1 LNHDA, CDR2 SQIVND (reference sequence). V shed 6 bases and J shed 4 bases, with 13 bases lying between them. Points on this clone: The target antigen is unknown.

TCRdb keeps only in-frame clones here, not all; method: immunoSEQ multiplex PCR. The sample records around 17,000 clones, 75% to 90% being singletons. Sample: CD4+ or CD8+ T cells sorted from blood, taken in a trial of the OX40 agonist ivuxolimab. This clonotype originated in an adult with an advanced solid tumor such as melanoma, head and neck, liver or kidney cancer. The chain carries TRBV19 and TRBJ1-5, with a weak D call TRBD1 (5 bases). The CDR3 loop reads CASSPQQANQPQHF. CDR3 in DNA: TGTGCCAGTAGCCCCCAACAGGCTAATCAGCCCCAGCATTTT.